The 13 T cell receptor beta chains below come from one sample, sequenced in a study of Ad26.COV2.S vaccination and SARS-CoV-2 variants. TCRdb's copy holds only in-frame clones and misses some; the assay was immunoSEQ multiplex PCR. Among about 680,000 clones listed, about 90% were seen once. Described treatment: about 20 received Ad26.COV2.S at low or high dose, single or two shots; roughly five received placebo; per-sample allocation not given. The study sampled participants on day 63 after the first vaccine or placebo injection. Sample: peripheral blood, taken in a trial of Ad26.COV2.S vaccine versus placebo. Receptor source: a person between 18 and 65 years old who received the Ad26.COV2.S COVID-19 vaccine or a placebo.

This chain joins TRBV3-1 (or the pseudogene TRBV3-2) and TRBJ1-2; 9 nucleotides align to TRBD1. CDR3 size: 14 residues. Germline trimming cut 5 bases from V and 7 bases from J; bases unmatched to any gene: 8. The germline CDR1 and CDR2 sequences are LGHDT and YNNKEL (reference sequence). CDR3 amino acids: CASSALQGASGYTF. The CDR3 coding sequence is TGTGCCAGCAGCGCCCTACAGGGGGCATCTGGCTACACCTTC.

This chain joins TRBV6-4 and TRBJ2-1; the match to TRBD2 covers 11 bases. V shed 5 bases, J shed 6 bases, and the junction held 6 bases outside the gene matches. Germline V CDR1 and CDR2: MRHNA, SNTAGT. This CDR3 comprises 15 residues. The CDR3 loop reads CASSLLAGASNEQFF. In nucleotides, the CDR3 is TGTGCCAGCAGTCTACTAGCGGGAGCTAGCAATGAGCAGTTCTTC.

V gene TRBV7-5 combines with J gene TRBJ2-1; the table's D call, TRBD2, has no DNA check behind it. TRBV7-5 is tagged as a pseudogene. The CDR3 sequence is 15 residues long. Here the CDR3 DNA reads TGTGCCAGAAGCTTAGAACGGACTAGCCAACTTGAGCAGTTCTTC. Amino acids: CARSLERTSQLEQFF.

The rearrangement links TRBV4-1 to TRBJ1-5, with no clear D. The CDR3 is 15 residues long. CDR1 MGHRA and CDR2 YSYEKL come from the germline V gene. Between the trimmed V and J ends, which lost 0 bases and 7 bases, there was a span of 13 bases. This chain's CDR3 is CASSQDLRKTQPQHF. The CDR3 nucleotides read TGCGCCAGCAGCCAAGATCTACGGAAGACGCAGCCCCAGCATTTT.

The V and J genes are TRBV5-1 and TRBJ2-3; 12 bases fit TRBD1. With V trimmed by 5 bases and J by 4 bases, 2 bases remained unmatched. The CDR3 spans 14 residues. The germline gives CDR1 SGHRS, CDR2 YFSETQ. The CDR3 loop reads CASSGTGGPDTQYF. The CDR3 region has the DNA TGCGCCAGCAGTGGGACAGGGGGCCCAGATACGCAGTATTTT.

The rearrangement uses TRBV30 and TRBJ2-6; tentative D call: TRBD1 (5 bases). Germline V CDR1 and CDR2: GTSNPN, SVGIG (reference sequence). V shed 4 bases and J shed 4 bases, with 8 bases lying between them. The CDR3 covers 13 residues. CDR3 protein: CAWTGFGANVLTF. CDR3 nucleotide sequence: TGTGCCTGGACAGGGTTCGGGGCCAACGTCCTGACTTTC.

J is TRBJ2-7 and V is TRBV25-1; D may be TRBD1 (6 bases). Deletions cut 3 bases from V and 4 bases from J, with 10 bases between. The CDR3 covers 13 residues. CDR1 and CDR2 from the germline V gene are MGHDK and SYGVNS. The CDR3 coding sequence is TGTGCCAGCAGTGATCAGGGGTTGTACGAGCAGTACTTC. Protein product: CASSDQGLYEQYF.

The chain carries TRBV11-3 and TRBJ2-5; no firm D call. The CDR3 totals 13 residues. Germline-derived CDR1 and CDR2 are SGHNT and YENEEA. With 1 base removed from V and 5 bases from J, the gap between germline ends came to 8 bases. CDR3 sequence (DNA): TGTGCCAGCAGCTTAGCCCCCGGTGAGACCCAGTACTTC. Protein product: CASSLAPGETQYF.

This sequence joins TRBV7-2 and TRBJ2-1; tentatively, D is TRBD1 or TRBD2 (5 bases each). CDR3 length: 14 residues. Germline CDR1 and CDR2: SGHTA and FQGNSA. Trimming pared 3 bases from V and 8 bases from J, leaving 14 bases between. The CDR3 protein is CASSFWKGRDEQFF. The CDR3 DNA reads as TGTGCCAGCAGCTTCTGGAAGGGGCGGGATGAGCAGTTCTTC.

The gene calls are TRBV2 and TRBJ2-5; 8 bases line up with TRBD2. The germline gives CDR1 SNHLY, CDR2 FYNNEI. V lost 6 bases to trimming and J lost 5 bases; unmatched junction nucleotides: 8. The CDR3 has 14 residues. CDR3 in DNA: TGTGCCAGCAGCGTTGGCCGCGGGGGGGAGACCCAGTACTTC. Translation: CASSVGRGGETQYF.

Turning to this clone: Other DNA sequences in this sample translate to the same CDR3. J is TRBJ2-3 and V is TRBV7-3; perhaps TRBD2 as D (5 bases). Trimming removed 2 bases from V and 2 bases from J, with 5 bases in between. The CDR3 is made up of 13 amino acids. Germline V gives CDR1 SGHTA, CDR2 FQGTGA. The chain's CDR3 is CASSLDYTDTQYF. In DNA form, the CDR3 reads TGTGCCAGCAGCTTAGACTACACAGATACGCAGTATTTT.

The CDR3 DNA follows: TGTGCCAGTAGTATGGAGGCCGGCAGCGTATTGAACACTGAAGCTTTCTTT. This encodes CASSMEAGSVLNTEAFF. The V gene is TRBV19, the J gene TRBJ1-1; D unclear. The CDR3 sequence is 17 residues long. CDR1 and CDR2 from the germline V gene are LNHDA and SQIVND (reference sequence). V lost 3 bases and J lost 0, with 17 bases in between.

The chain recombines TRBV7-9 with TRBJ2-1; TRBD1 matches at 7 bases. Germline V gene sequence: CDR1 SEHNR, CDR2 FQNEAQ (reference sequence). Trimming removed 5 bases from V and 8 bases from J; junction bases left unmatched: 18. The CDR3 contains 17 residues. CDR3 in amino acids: CASSPRTGPLPIYEQFF. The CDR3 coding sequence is TGTGCCAGCAGCCCCAGGACAGGCCCCCTCCCTATCTATGAGCAGTTCTTC.